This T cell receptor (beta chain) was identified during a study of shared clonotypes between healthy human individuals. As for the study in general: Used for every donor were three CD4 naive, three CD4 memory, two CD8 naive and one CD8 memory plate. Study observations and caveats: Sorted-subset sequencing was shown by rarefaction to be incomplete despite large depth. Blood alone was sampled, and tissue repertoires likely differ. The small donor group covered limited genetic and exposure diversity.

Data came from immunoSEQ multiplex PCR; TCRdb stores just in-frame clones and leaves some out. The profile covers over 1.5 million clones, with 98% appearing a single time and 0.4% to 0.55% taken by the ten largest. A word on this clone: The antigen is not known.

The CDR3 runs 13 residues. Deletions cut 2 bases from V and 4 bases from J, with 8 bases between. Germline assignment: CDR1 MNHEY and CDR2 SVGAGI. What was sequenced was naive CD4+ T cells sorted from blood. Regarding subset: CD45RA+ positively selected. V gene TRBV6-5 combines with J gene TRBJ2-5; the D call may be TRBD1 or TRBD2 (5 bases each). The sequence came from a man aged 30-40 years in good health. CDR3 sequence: CASSYEGRETQYF. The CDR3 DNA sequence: TGTGCCAGCAGTTACGAGGGGAGAGAGACCCAGTACTTC.